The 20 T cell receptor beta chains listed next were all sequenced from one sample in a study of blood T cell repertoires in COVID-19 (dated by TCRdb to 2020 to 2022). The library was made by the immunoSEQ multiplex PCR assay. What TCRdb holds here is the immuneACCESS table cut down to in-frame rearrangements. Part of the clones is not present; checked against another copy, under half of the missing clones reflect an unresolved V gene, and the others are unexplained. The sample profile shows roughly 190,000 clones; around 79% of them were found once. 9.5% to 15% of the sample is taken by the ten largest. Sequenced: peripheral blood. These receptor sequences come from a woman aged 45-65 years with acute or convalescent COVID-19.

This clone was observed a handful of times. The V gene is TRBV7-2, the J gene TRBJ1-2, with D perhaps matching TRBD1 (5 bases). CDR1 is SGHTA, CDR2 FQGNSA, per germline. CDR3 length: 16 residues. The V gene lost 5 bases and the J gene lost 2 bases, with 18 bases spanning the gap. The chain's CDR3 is CASSIGGAAVNYGYTF. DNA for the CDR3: TGTGCCAGCAGCATAGGTGGGGCAGCCGTAAACTATGGCTACACCTTC.

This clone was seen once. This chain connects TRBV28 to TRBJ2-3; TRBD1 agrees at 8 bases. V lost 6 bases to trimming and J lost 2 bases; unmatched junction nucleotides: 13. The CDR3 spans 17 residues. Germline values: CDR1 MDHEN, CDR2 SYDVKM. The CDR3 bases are TGTGCCAGCAGACCGATTGGGACAGGATCATCCACAGATACGCAGTATTTT. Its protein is CASRPIGTGSSTDTQYF. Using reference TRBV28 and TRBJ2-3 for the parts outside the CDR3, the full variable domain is DVKVTQSSRYLVKRTGEKVFLECVQDMDHENMFWYRQDPGLGLRLIYFSYDVKMKEKGDIPEGYSVSREKKERFSLILESASTNQTSMYLCASRPIGTGSSTDTQYFGPGTRLTVL.

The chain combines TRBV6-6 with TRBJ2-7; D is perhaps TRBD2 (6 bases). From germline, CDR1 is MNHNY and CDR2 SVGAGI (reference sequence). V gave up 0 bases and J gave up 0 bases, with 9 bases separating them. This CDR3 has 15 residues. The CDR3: CASSYSQAGSYEQYF. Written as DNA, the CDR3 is TGTGCCAGCAGTTACTCCCAAGCGGGCTCCTACGAGCAGTACTTC.

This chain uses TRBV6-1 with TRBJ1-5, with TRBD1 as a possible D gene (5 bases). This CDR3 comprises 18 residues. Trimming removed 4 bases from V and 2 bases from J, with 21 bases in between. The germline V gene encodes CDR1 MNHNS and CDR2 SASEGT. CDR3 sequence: CASSGRVGAGFGNQPQHF. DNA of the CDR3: TGTGCCAGCAGTGGACGGGTTGGGGCAGGGTTCGGCAATCAGCCCCAGCATTTT.

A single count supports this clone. The CDR3 DNA reads as TGTGCCAGCAGCTTGGTACAGGAAGGGCCCGGGGAGCTGTTTTTT. Encoded protein: CASSLVQEGPGELFF. V is TRBV5-6 and J is TRBJ2-2, with D tentatively TRBD1 (5 bases). The CDR3 is 15 amino acids. CDR1 and CDR2 from the germline V gene are SGHDT and YYEEEE. Deletions cut 0 bases from V and 6 bases from J, with 12 bases between.

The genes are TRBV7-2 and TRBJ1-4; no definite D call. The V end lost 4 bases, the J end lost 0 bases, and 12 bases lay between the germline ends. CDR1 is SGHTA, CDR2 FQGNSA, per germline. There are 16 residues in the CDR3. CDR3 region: CASSSRTATTNEKLFF. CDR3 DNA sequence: TGTGCCAGCAGCTCTAGGACTGCCACAACTAATGAAAAACTGTTTTTT.

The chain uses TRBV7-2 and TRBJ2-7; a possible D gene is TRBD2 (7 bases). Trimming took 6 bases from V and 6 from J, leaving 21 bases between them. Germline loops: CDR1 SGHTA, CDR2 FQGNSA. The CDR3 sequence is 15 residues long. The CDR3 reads CASSLGGAGAGEQYF. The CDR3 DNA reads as TGTGCCAGCAGTCTTGGGGGGGCGGGAGCTGGCGAGCAGTACTTC.

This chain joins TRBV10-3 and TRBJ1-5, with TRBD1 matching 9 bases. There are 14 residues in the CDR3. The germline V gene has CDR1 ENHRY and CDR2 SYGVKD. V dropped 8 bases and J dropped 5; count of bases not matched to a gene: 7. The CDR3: CAISKTGGDQPQHF. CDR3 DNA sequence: TGTGCCATCTCAAAAACAGGGGGCGATCAGCCCCAGCATTTT.

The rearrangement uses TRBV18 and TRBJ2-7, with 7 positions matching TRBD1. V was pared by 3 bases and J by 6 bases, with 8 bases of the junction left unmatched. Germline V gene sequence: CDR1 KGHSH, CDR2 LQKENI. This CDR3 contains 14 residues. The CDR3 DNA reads TGTGCCAGCTCACCCGCTCACAGGGGTGGCGAGCAGTACTTC. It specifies CASSPAHRGGEQYF. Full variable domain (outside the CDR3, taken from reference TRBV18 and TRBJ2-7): NAGVMQNPRHLVRRRGQEARLRCSPMKGHSHVYWYRQLPEEGLKFMVYLQKENIIDESGMPKERFSAEFPKEGPSILRIQQVVRGDSAAYFCASSPAHRGGEQYFGPGTRLTVT.

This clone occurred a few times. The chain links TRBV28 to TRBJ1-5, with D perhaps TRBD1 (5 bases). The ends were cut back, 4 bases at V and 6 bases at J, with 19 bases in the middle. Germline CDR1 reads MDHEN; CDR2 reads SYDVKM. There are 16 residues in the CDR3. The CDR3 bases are TGTGCCAGCAGTTCCCCCCTGGGGGGGGGACCTCAGCCCCAGCATTTT. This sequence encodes CASSSPLGGGPQPQHF. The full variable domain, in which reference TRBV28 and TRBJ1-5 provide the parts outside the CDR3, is DVKVTQSSRYLVKRTGEKVFLECVQDMDHENMFWYRQDPGLGLRLIYFSYDVKMKEKGDIPEGYSVSREKKERFSLILESASTNQTSMYLCASSSPLGGGPQPQHFGDGTRLSIL.

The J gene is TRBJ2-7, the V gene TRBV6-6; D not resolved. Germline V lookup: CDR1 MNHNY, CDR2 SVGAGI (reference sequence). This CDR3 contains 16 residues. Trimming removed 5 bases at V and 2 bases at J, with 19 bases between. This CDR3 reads CASSRISVAKTYEQYF. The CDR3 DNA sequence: TGTGCCAGCAGTCGTATCTCGGTAGCAAAGACCTACGAGCAGTACTTC.

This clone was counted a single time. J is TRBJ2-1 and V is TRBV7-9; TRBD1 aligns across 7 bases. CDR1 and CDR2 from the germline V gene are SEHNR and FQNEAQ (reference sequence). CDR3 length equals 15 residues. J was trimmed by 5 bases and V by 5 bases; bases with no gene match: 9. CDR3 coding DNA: TGTGCCAGCAGCCCCCCGGGACAGCGAGACAATGAGCAGTTCTTC. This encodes CASSPPGQRDNEQFF.

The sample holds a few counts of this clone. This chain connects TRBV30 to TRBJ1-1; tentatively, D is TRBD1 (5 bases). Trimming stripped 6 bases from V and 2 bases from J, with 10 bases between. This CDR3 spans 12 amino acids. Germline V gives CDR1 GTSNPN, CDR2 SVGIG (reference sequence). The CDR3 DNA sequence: TGTGCCTGCGCGCAGGGAAACACTGAAGCTTTCTTT. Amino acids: CACAQGNTEAFF.

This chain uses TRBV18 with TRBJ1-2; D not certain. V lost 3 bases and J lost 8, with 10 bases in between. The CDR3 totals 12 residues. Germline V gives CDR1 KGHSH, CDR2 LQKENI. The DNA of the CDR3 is TGTGCCAGCTCACCCACGTCAGGAGGCTACACCTTC. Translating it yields CASSPTSGGYTF.

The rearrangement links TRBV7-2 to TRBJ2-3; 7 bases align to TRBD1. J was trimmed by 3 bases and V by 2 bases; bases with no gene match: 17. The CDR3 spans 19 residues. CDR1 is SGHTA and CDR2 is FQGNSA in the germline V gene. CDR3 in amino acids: CASSLYEGVLDRKTDTQYF. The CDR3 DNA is TGTGCCAGCAGCTTATATGAAGGGGTACTGGACAGGAAGACAGATACGCAGTATTTT.

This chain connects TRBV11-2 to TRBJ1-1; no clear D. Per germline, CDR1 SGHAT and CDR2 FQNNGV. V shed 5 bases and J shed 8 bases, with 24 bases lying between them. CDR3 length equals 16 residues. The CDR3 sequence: CASSPAGGLSWAEAFF. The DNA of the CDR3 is TGTGCCAGCAGCCCGGCGGGCGGACTCAGTTGGGCCGAAGCTTTCTTT. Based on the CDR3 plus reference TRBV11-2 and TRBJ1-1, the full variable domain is EAGVAQSPRYKIIEKRQSVAFWCNPISGHATLYWYQQILGQGPKLLIQFQNNGVVDDSQLPKDRFSAERLKGVDSTLKIQPAKLEDSAVYLCASSPAGGLSWAEAFFGQGTRLTVV.

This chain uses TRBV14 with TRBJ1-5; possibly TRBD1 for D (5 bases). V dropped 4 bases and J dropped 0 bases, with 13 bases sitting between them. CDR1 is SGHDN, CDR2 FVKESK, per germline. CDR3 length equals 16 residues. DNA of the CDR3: TGTGCCAGCAGCCGTAAGGGGAAAAATAGCAATCAGCCCCAGCATTTT. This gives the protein CASSRKGKNSNQPQHF.

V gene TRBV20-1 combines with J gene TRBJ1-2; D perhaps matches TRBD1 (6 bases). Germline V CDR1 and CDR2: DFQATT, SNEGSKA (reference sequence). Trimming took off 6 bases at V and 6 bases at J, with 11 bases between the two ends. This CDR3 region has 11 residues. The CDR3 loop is CSARNRDGYTF. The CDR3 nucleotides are TGCAGTGCCCGTAACAGGGATGGCTACACCTTC.

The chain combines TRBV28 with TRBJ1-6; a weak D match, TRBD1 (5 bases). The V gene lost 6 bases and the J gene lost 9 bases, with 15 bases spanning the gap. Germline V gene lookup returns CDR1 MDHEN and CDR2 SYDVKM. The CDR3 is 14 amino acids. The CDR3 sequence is CASSHRGWTSPLHF. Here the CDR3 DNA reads TGTGCCAGCAGCCATAGGGGTTGGACTTCACCCCTCCACTTT.

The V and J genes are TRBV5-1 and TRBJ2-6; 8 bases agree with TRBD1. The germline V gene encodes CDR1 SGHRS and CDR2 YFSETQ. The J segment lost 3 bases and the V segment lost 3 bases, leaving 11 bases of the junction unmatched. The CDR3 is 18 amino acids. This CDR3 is CASSSLGPGGYGANVLTF. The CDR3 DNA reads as TGCGCCAGCAGCTCCCTAGGGCCAGGGGGCTATGGGGCCAACGTCCTGACTTTC.